This T cell receptor (beta chain) was sequenced in a study of CXCR3-negative and CXCR3-positive naive CD8 T cells. Overall study results and limits: Relative to CXCR3-negative naive cells, CXCR3-positive naive cells had more hydrophobic TRB CDR3s. The study found comparably high diversity in both naive subsets and much lower diversity in memory CD8+ cells.

As to this clonotype: Antigen unknown.

Each TRB cDNA library was prepared by 5' RACE (with UMI labels). One entry per CDR3 protein, without DNA, is what TCRdb gives after re-calling the 5' RACE reads. The sample has 150,000 or so distinct CDR3 sequences, and its top ten clones hold nearly 0.5%. The germline V gene encodes CDR1 LNHNV and CDR2 YYDKDF (reference sequence). The CDR3 consists of 17 residues. This chain links TRBV15 with TRBJ2-3; as DNA is missing, the TRBD2 call by TCRdb cannot be tested. What was sequenced was naive CXCR3+ CD8+ T cells from blood. Subset meaning: CD45RO-CCR7+CD27+CD95- naive CD8+ T cells expressing CXCR3 (TNR3+). This sequence was found in a human donor in good health. Some clones in this sample may be carry-over from other donors' samples. CDR3: CATSGTRGLSSTDTQYF.